The clone carrying this T cell receptor beta chain was detected only a few times. With V trimmed by 5 bases and J by 5 bases, 4 bases remained unmatched. Germline CDR1 MNHEY, CDR2 SMNVEV (reference sequence). The CDR3 covers 14 residues. The data were taken from a study of blood T cell repertoires in COVID-19. Overall study context: T cells, B-cell-depleted T cells, or PBMCs provided the cDNA or gDNA that served as material.

The table came from immunoSEQ multiplex PCR; TCRdb's copy has only in-frame clones and leaves some out. The data show around 30,000 clones, 88% seen once. The sample comprised peripheral blood. The TCR originated in a human donor in a cohort sampled during active COVID-19. The chain is built from TRBV27 and TRBJ2-1; TRBD1 aligns across 9 bases. CDR3 nucleotide sequence: TGTGCCAGCAGTCCCGGGACAGGGAACAATGAGCAGTTCTTC. It encodes CASSPGTGNNEQFF.